Listed below are T cell receptor beta chains from one sample, sequenced in a study of blood T cells in healthy people across ages. Via MiXCR, TCRdb re-called the 5' RACE reads, giving one row per CDR3 protein. Of more than 800,000 distinct CDR3 sequences listed, around 26% were seen once; the top ten hold 17%. The sequenced material came from blood. These receptors were taken from a woman at least 80 years old in good health. Both conserved end residues are part of each CDR3. Each record gives: J gene, clone size, V gene, D gene, CDR3 length, CDR3 protein, CDR3 DNA. D genes are given only for firm matches. Clone size, where shown, is once, few, many, or a class for clones that have expanded.

J gene: TRBJ2-1
clone size: .
V gene: TRBV7-2
D gene: TRBD2
CDR3 length: 17
CDR3 protein: CASSLGGLAGGSNEQFF
CDR3 DNA: TGTGCCAGCAGCTTAGGAGGACTAGCGGGGGGAAGCAATGAGCAGTTCTTC

J gene: TRBJ2-4
clone size: many
V gene: TRBV6-5
D gene: .
CDR3 length: 15
CDR3 protein: CASRDRGLAKNIQYF
CDR3 DNA: TGTGCCAGCAGAGACAGAGGGCTAGCCAAAAACATTCAGTACTTC

J gene: TRBJ1-5
clone size: .
V gene: TRBV20-1
D gene: .
CDR3 length: 13
CDR3 protein: CSARMGRDQPQHF
CDR3 DNA: TGCAGTGCTAGAATGGGGCGCGATCAGCCCCAGCATTTT

J gene: TRBJ1-2
clone size: few
V gene: TRBV20-1
D gene: .
CDR3 length: 15
CDR3 protein: CSARAVLRDTYGYTF
CDR3 DNA: TGCAGTGCTAGAGCCGTACTCCGGGACACCTATGGCTACACCTTC

J gene: TRBJ2-6
clone size: .
V gene: TRBV19
D gene: TRBD2
CDR3 length: 17
CDR3 protein: CASSIGGLSSRANVLTF
CDR3 DNA: TGTGCCAGTAGTATAGGGGGACTAAGCTCTAGGGCCAACGTCCTGACTTTC

J gene: TRBJ2-7
clone size: many
V gene: TRBV29-1
D gene: .
CDR3 length: 11
CDR3 protein: CSGGQTYEQYF
CDR3 DNA: TGCAGTGGGGGGCAAACCTACGAGCAGTACTTC

J gene: TRBJ2-3
clone size: few
V gene: TRBV28
D gene: .
CDR3 length: 14
CDR3 protein: CASSPPDVRWAQYF
CDR3 DNA: TGTGCCAGCAGTCCCCCGGACGTACGGTGGGCGCAGTATTTT

J gene: TRBJ2-3
clone size: many
V gene: TRBV29-1
D gene: .
CDR3 length: 14
CDR3 protein: CSVMGRLSTDTQYF
CDR3 DNA: TGCAGCGTGATGGGACGACTTTCCACAGATACGCAGTATTTT

J gene: TRBJ1-1
clone size: .
V gene: TRBV6-5
D gene: TRBD1
CDR3 length: 14
CDR3 protein: CASSSGQGVFEAFF
CDR3 DNA: TGTGCCAGCAGTAGCGGACAGGGAGTGTTTGAAGCTTTCTTT

J gene: TRBJ2-7
clone size: many
V gene: TRBV6-6
D gene: .
CDR3 length: 13
CDR3 protein: CASSYPGTYEQYF
CDR3 DNA: TGTGCCAGCAGTTACCCCGGGACCTACGAGCAGTACTTC

J gene: TRBJ2-2
clone size: few
V gene: TRBV5-1
D gene: .
CDR3 length: 16
CDR3 protein: CASSLVPGSSTGELFF
CDR3 DNA: TGCGCCAGCAGCTTGGTGCCGGGCTCGAGCACCGGGGAGCTGTTTTTT

J gene: TRBJ1-2
clone size: many
V gene: TRBV19
D gene: .
CDR3 length: 13
CDR3 protein: CASSNGLKYGYTF
CDR3 DNA: TGTGCCAGTAGTAACGGCCTCAAGTATGGCTACACCTTC

J gene: TRBJ2-7
clone size: many
V gene: TRBV3-1
D gene: .
CDR3 length: 13
CDR3 protein: CASSQASPYEQYF
CDR3 DNA: TGTGCCAGCAGCCAAGCTTCCCCCTACGAGCAGTACTTC

J gene: TRBJ2-7
clone size: .
V gene: TRBV15
D gene: .
CDR3 length: 15
CDR3 protein: CATSNPREGVDEQYF
CDR3 DNA: TGTGCCACCAGCAACCCCCGGGAAGGAGTCGACGAGCAGTACTTC

J gene: TRBJ2-1
clone size: .
V gene: TRBV29-1
D gene: TRBD2
CDR3 length: 15
CDR3 protein: CSVETGTRSYNEQFF
CDR3 DNA: TGCAGCGTTGAGACCGGGACTAGGTCCTACAATGAGCAGTTCTTC

J gene: TRBJ2-4
clone size: many
V gene: TRBV6-5
D gene: .
CDR3 length: 14
CDR3 protein: CASSWGLAKNIQYF
CDR3 DNA: TGTGCCAGCAGCTGGGGACTAGCCAAAAACATTCAGTACTTC

J gene: TRBJ2-7
clone size: many
V gene: TRBV15
D gene: .
CDR3 length: 15
CDR3 protein: CATSRDSALTYEQYF
CDR3 DNA: TGTGCCACCAGCAGAGATTCAGCCCTAACCTACGAGCAGTACTTC

J gene: TRBJ2-5
clone size: many
V gene: TRBV7-9
D gene: .
CDR3 length: 16
CDR3 protein: CASSLGLAASQETQYF
CDR3 DNA: TGTGCCAGCAGCTTAGGGTTGGCCGCCAGCCAAGAGACCCAGTACTTC

J gene: TRBJ2-5
clone size: many
V gene: TRBV10-1
D gene: .
CDR3 length: 16
CDR3 protein: CASSGSGPRGRETQYF
CDR3 DNA: TGCGCCAGCAGCGGTTCTGGGCCGAGGGGCCGAGAGACCCAGTACTTC

J gene: TRBJ1-1
clone size: .
V gene: TRBV5-1
D gene: .
CDR3 length: 18
CDR3 protein: CASSLGGQGLAGWTEAFF
CDR3 DNA: TGCGCCAGCAGCTTGGGCGGCCAGGGGCTTGCTGGATGGACTGAAGCTTTCTTT

J gene: TRBJ2-3
clone size: few
V gene: TRBV30
D gene: TRBD2
CDR3 length: 15
CDR3 protein: CAWSLPAGFTDTQYF
CDR3 DNA: TGTGCCTGGAGTCTCCCAGCGGGGTTCACAGATACGCAGTATTTT

J gene: TRBJ1-2
clone size: many
V gene: TRBV28
D gene: .
CDR3 length: 13
CDR3 protein: CASLRTLGYGYTF
CDR3 DNA: TGTGCCAGCCTGCGGACTTTGGGCTATGGCTACACCTTC

J gene: TRBJ2-1
clone size: many
V gene: TRBV6-6
D gene: TRBD2
CDR3 length: 13
CDR3 protein: CASSISGNNEQFF
CDR3 DNA: TGTGCCAGCAGTATTAGCGGGAACAATGAGCAGTTCTTC

J gene: TRBJ2-7
clone size: .
V gene: TRBV12-3/TRBV12-4
D gene: .
CDR3 length: 15
CDR3 protein: CASSFQQGPGNEQYF
CDR3 DNA: TGTGCCAGCAGTTTTCAGCAGGGGCCAGGCAATGAGCAGTACTTC

J gene: TRBJ2-1
clone size: many
V gene: TRBV11-3
D gene: .
CDR3 length: 17
CDR3 protein: CASSSPTKRTSYNEQFF
CDR3 DNA: TGTGCCAGCAGCTCACCAACGAAGCGGACTTCCTACAATGAGCAGTTCTTC

J gene: TRBJ2-3
clone size: many
V gene: TRBV12-3/TRBV12-4
D gene: TRBD2
CDR3 length: 15
CDR3 protein: CASSALAVGTDTQYF
CDR3 DNA: TGTGCCAGCAGTGCACTAGCGGTCGGAACAGATACGCAGTATTTT

J gene: TRBJ1-2
clone size: many
V gene: TRBV9
D gene: .
CDR3 length: 15
CDR3 protein: CASSVGDPRNYGYTF
CDR3 DNA: TGTGCCAGCAGCGTGGGGGACCCCAGGAACTATGGCTACACCTTC

J gene: TRBJ2-5
clone size: few
V gene: TRBV2
D gene: TRBD2
CDR3 length: 16
CDR3 protein: CASSEILAGGVETQYF
CDR3 DNA: TGTGCCAGCAGTGAAATCCTAGCGGGGGGGGTGGAGACCCAGTACTTC

J gene: TRBJ2-1
clone size: .
V gene: TRBV3-1
D gene: .
CDR3 length: 17
CDR3 protein: CASSQSGTSAFYNEQFF
CDR3 DNA: TGTGCCAGCAGCCAATCGGGGACCTCCGCCTTCTACAATGAGCAGTTCTTC

J gene: TRBJ1-5
clone size: .
V gene: TRBV5-6
D gene: .
CDR3 length: 17
CDR3 protein: CASSPSAKGWIDQPQHF
CDR3 DNA: TGTGCCAGCAGCCCGTCGGCGAAGGGTTGGATCGATCAGCCCCAGCATTTT

J gene: TRBJ1-1
clone size: few
V gene: TRBV7-2
D gene: TRBD1
CDR3 length: 15
CDR3 protein: CASSPTGTGSTEAFF
CDR3 DNA: TGTGCCAGCAGTCCCACCGGGACAGGGAGTACTGAAGCTTTCTTT

J gene: TRBJ2-7
clone size: many
V gene: TRBV12-3/TRBV12-4
D gene: .
CDR3 length: 14
CDR3 protein: CASSPSGGTGEQYF
CDR3 DNA: TGTGCCAGCAGCCCTAGTGGCGGGACTGGCGAGCAGTACTTC

J gene: TRBJ2-1
clone size: .
V gene: TRBV20-1
D gene: .
CDR3 length: 10
CDR3 protein: CSASSEEQFF
CDR3 DNA: TGCAGTGCTAGTTCGGAAGAGCAGTTCTTC

J gene: TRBJ1-1
clone size: few
V gene: TRBV11-2
D gene: .
CDR3 length: 12
CDR3 protein: CASSGGVNAAFF
CDR3 DNA: TGTGCCAGCAGCGGGGGGGTGAACGCAGCTTTCTTT

J gene: TRBJ2-5
clone size: few
V gene: TRBV9
D gene: .
CDR3 length: 14
CDR3 protein: CASSGPWGQETQYF
CDR3 DNA: TGTGCCAGCAGCGGGCCCTGGGGACAAGAGACCCAGTACTTC

J gene: TRBJ2-5
clone size: once
V gene: TRBV7-9
D gene: TRBD2
CDR3 length: 16
CDR3 protein: CASSSKTSGIYNEQYF
CDR3 DNA: TGTGCCAGCAGTTCTAAGACGAGCGGGATTTACAATGAGCAGTACTTC

J gene: TRBJ2-1
clone size: many
V gene: TRBV6-5
D gene: TRBD1
CDR3 length: 12
CDR3 protein: CASRTRDRGPFF
CDR3 DNA: TGTGCCAGCAGGACCCGGGACAGGGGACCGTTCTTC

J gene: TRBJ2-1
clone size: .
V gene: TRBV5-4
D gene: TRBD2
CDR3 length: 16
CDR3 protein: CASSLPGGAGLNEQFF
CDR3 DNA: TGTGCCAGCAGCTTGCCCGGGGGGGCCGGTCTCAATGAGCAGTTCTTC

J gene: TRBJ1-2
clone size: few
V gene: TRBV28
D gene: TRBD1
CDR3 length: 13
CDR3 protein: CASFDRAAHGYTF
CDR3 DNA: TGTGCCAGCTTCGACAGGGCCGCGCATGGCTACACCTTC

J gene: TRBJ2-3
clone size: .
V gene: TRBV12-3/TRBV12-4
D gene: .
CDR3 length: 13
CDR3 protein: CASRWDTADAQYF
CDR3 DNA: TGTGCCAGCAGATGGGACACAGCAGATGCGCAGTATTTT

J gene: TRBJ2-1
clone size: .
V gene: TRBV4-1
D gene: TRBD2
CDR3 length: 18
CDR3 protein: CASSQVRVAGELIDEQFF
CDR3 DNA: TGCGCCAGCAGCCAAGTCCGGGTTGCGGGGGAGCTTATAGACGAGCAGTTCTTC

J gene: TRBJ2-1
clone size: many
V gene: TRBV3-1
D gene: TRBD2
CDR3 length: 16
CDR3 protein: CASSRGLAEDYNEQFF
CDR3 DNA: TGTGCCAGCAGCCGAGGACTAGCGGAAGACTACAATGAGCAGTTCTTC

J gene: TRBJ1-2
clone size: many
V gene: TRBV6-5
D gene: .
CDR3 length: 13
CDR3 protein: CASSSTEGYGYTF
CDR3 DNA: TGTGCCAGCAGTTCCACCGAAGGGTATGGCTACACCTTC

J gene: TRBJ2-7
clone size: .
V gene: TRBV4-1
D gene: .
CDR3 length: 17
CDR3 protein: CASSQGMSRGLYNEQYF
CDR3 DNA: TGCGCCAGCAGCCAAGGAATGTCGAGGGGCTTATACAATGAGCAGTACTTC

J gene: TRBJ2-1
clone size: few
V gene: TRBV7-8
D gene: .
CDR3 length: 17
CDR3 protein: CASSLGALLSSYNEQFF
CDR3 DNA: TGTGCCAGCAGCTTAGGGGCCCTACTGAGCTCCTACAATGAGCAGTTCTTC

J gene: TRBJ2-3
clone size: .
V gene: TRBV7-2
D gene: .
CDR3 length: 12
CDR3 protein: CASSMLTDTQYF
CDR3 DNA: TGTGCCAGCAGCATGCTCACAGATACGCAGTATTTT

J gene: TRBJ2-5
clone size: .
V gene: TRBV20-1
D gene: TRBD1
CDR3 length: 14
CDR3 protein: CSAVKDRSNNEQYF
CDR3 DNA: TGCAGTGCAGTGAAGGACAGGTCTAACAATGAGCAGTACTTC

J gene: TRBJ1-2
clone size: .
V gene: TRBV7-2
D gene: TRBD1
CDR3 length: 15
CDR3 protein: CASSPRDRGGSGYTF
CDR3 DNA: TGTGCCAGCAGCCCCAGGGACAGGGGGGGAAGTGGCTACACCTTC